The rows below give T cell receptor beta chains drawn from one sample of a study of glioma-infiltrating T cells. TCRdb processed the multiplex PCR reads anew with MiXCR; each CDR3 protein has one entry. The profile covers about 130,000 distinct CDR3 sequences, with under 25% appearing a single time and 27% taken by the ten largest. The sample taken for sequencing was glioma tissue, nonneoplastic brain tissue, or PBMCs (not recorded which). These receptors all come from a human donor with low-grade glioma or glioblastoma, undergoing nonglioma brain surgery, or in good health (not recorded which). The CDR3 runs from the conserved cysteine through the conserved F or W. A D gene is named only where the DNA matches it firmly. Part of the rows lack a size; the others show once, few, many or a class for expanded clones.

J	size	length	V	D	CDR3	DNA
TRBJ1-6	many	15	TRBV7-2	.	CASSLVAGTNSPLHF	TGTGCCAGCAGCTTAGTGGCAGGGACCAATTCACCCCTCCACTTT
TRBJ2-5	.	14	TRBV27	TRBD1	CASSPGTGKKTQYF	TGTGCCAGCAGTCCAGGGACAGGGAAAAAGACCCAGTACTTC
TRBJ2-3	many	16	TRBV4-1	TRBD2	CASSQGLAGGQDTQYF	TGCGCCAGCAGCCAAGGACTAGCGGGGGGGCAAGATACGCAGTATTTT
TRBJ1-5	many	16	TRBV28	TRBD1	CASSRGDRGPGQPQHF	TGTGCCAGCAGTCGAGGGGACAGGGGGCCTGGTCAGCCCCAGCATTTT
TRBJ2-2	.	15	TRBV2	.	CARTKGSDNTGELFF	TGTGCCAGAACCAAAGGAAGCGACAACACCGGGGAGCTGTTTTTT
TRBJ2-5	.	14	TRBV20-1	.	CSAPVRGAAETQYF	TGCAGTGCCCCTGTCCGGGGCGCCGCGGAGACCCAGTACTTC
TRBJ2-3	many	15	TRBV20-1	.	CSASGARTSTDTQYF	TGCAGTGCTAGTGGCGCCAGGACTAGCACAGATACGCAGTATTTT
TRBJ1-1	.	13	TRBV29-1	.	CSVATLMNTEAFF	TGCAGCGTTGCGACCCTAATGAACACTGAAGCTTTCTTT
TRBJ2-1	.	15	TRBV18	.	CASSPRSRSYNEQFF	TGTGCCAGCTCACCACGAAGTCGCTCCTACAATGAGCAGTTCTTC
TRBJ2-5	few	19	TRBV27	.	CASSRRPGNRVGSKETQYF	TGTGCCAGCAGTCGACGTCCGGGTAACAGGGTAGGCTCCAAAGAGACCCAGTACTTC
TRBJ1-2	.	14	TRBV3-1	TRBD1	CASSLGQGSYGYNF	TGCGCCAGCAGCCTGGGACAGGGTTCGTATGGCTACAACTTC
TRBJ2-1	.	13	TRBV19	TRBD1	CAIARDSNNEQFF	TGTGCCATTGCCCGGGACAGCAACAATGAGCAGTTCTTC
TRBJ1-2	many	15	TRBV20-1	TRBD1	CSARDPNGQGIGYTF	TGCAGTGCTAGAGATCCGAACGGACAGGGGATTGGCTACACCTTC
TRBJ1-2	many	13	TRBV7-2	.	CASSLGGDYGYTF	TGTGCCAGCAGCTTAGGGGGGGACTATGGCTACACCTTC
TRBJ2-3	once	13	TRBV7-2	.	CASSLETRDTQYF	TGTGCCAGCAGCTTAGAAACCCGAGATACGCAGTATTTT
TRBJ2-5	many	10	TRBV20-1	.	CSAMRETQYF	TGCAGTGCCATGCGGGAGACCCAGTACTTC